The TCR beta chain described here comes from a study of blood T cell repertoires in COVID-19 (dated by TCRdb to 2020 to 2022). Regarding the complete study: Collaborator samples came from the United States, Italy and Spain and covered acute and convalescent phases of COVID-19. The repertoires were released in a freely available public database meant as a resource for research on the immune response to SARS-CoV-2. Deeply sampled blood TCRbeta repertoires from subjects exposed to, actively infected with, or recovered from COVID-19 were included in the dataset. HLA class I and class II types, where available, came from metadata supplied by the sample provider rather than from assay-based typing. The samples were drawn from two sources: the first 160 participants of the ongoing ImmuneRACE study, and 950 to 1,500 subjects contributed by 6 global collaborators. The material from the prospective study consisted of cDNA or gDNA derived from T cells, B-cell-depleted T cells, or PBMCs. Sample metadata almost always included a de-identified subject ID, COVID-19 status, age in years and sex.

The immunoSEQ Assay, a bias-controlled multiplex PCR, was used to amplify TCRbeta CDR3 regions from genomic DNA. The authors' analysis ran thus. Nucleated cell counts per sample were estimated from amplification of reference gene primers within the assay. Sequence reads were collapsed and filtered to measure the absolute abundance of every unique TCRbeta CDR3 rearrangement. For each sample, productive Simpson clonality was calculated as the square root of Simpson's diversity index over productive rearrangements. TCRdb limited this immuneACCESS table to in-frame rearrangements with V and J called. A share of clones is missing; checked studies link under half to unresolved V genes, and the rest is unexplained. V, J and clone size were drawn from that table, and D and trimming were deduced from the DNA. Within this sample are 150,000 to 200,000 clones, with over 80% of them counted one time only. Jointly, the top ten make up 7.6% of the sample.

On the study overall, not on this receptor specifically: Clinical and demographic metadata were provided uncurated, with the amount varying by source and participant.

In Seattle, one collaborating source enrolled patients while the infection was active and tracked those patients longitudinally over the course of disease. Collaborating institutions collected whole blood in K2EDTA tubes following their own protocols. For TCRbeta analysis, collaborator samples were shipped as frozen whole blood, as isolated PBMCs, or as DNA extracted from either sample type. With regard to this clone: Its specific antigen is unknown. Nothing much larger sits one base from this clone, and base qualities are not available.

Sequencing was done on a sample of peripheral blood. This TCR derives from a woman in her seventies with COVID-19, enrolled during active disease.

The sequenced DNA: TGTGCCAGCAGCTTACTTTCTGGAAACACCATATATTTT. Translated, it gives CASSLLSGNTIYF. The chain is encoded by TRBV5-8 joined to TRBJ1-3, with no confident D gene call. Via the germline V gene, CDR1 is SGHTS and CDR2 YDEGEE. The CDR3, cysteine through phenylalanine, is 13 amino acids long. Kept here is only the CDR3 DNA, which spans 39 bases and is read in frame from base 1. V loses 2 bases, J loses 1 base, and the germline ends lie 4 bases apart.